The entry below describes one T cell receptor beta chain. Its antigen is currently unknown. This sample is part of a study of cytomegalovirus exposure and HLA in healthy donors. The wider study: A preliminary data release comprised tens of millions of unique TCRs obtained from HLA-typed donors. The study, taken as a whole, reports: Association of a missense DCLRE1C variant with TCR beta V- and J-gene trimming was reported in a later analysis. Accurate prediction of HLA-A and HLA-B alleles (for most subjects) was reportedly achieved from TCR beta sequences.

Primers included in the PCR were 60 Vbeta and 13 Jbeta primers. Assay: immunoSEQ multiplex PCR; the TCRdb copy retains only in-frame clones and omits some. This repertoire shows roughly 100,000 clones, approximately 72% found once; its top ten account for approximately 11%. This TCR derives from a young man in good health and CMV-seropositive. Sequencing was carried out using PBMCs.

DNA of the CDR3: TGCGCCAGCAGCCCCGCTGGGGAGAGATCACCCCTCCACTTT. It is translated as CASSPAGERSPLHF. The chain uses TRBV4-1 and TRBJ1-6, with D unclear. Trimming took 4 bases from V and 10 from J, leaving 14 bases between them. Germline V lookup: CDR1 MGHRA, CDR2 YSYEKL. The CDR3 loop spans 14 amino acids.